Ten or more counts support the clone carrying this T cell receptor (beta chain). Its antigen is not known. TCRdb independently ran MiXCR on the 5' RACE reads; one entry per CDR3 protein. The sample comprises 200,000 to 250,000 distinct CDR3 sequences, roughly 14% of which are singletons, and 2.1% rests with the top ten. V was trimmed by 3 bases and J by 9 bases, leaving 18 bases between them. The CDR3 is 15 amino acids. Germline V gives CDR1 SGHTA, CDR2 FQGTGA. This entry belongs to a study of T-cell memory formation after mild COVID-19. Study-wide results and caveats: Second-wave clones reaching peak frequency on day 37 lacked confirmed SARS-CoV-2 specificity. Some clones that responded were present in memory (sampled pre-infection), which suggests cross-reactive memory joined.

The receptor was derived from an adult woman who had mild COVID-19 (a few samples of this study predate the infection). Cell type and time point are not known. The sequenced sample consisted of PBMCs or a T cell subset sorted from them (not recorded which). The V call is TRBV7-3, the J call TRBJ2-1; TRBD2 is a possible D gene (7 bases). CDR3 in amino acids: CASSLGGGALGEQFF. DNA of the CDR3: TGTGCCAGCAGCTTGGGTGGGGGGGCACTCGGTGAGCAGTTCTTC.